The 12 T cell receptor beta chains in this list originate from one sample, sequenced in a study of blood T cells in healthy people across ages. Primers used in a second PCR of roughly 7 to 12 cycles were a sample-barcoded 5' primer and a J-beta primer mix. TCRdb called the 5' RACE reads again in MiXCR, with one record for every CDR3 protein. The repertoire holds about 640,000 distinct CDR3 sequences, with 58% as singletons. Source material: blood. The source of these receptors is a man aged 55 to 70 in good health.

The sample holds a few counts of this clonotype. This rearrangement joins TRBV27 to TRBJ2-1; D is possibly TRBD1 or TRBD2 (5 bases each). V was trimmed by 3 bases and J by 11 bases, leaving 11 bases between them. This CDR3 spans 12 amino acids. Per germline, CDR1 MNHEY and CDR2 SMNVEV (reference sequence). The DNA for the CDR3 is TGTGCCAGCAGTTTTGAAGGGACCAAGCAGTTCTTC. It specifies CASSFEGTKQFF.

The chain recombines TRBV2 with TRBJ2-5; 10 bases fit TRBD2. The CDR3 has 13 amino acids. The V gene's germline CDR1 is SNHLY and CDR2 FYNNEI. V trimming: 8 bases; J trimming: 6 bases; junction bases outside the gene matches: 6. The CDR3 bases are TGTGCCAGCCTACTAGCGGGGTTAAAGACCCAGTACTTC. Translated: CASLLAGLKTQYF.

As for this clonotype: A read error is possible here, since a much larger clone lies one base away. The rearrangement uses TRBV6-5 and TRBJ2-5; 9 nucleotides align to TRBD2. This CDR3 is built from 15 residues. V lost 11 bases to trimming and J lost 5 bases; unmatched junction nucleotides: 15. Per the germline V gene, CDR1 is MNHEY and CDR2 is SVGAGI. The CDR3 loop reads CAGGDGSGGRETQYF. The CDR3 DNA reads as TGTGCCGGCGGGGACGGTAGCGGGGGTCGGGAGACCCAGTACTTC.

This clonotype was seen a few times. The rearrangement uses TRBV9 and TRBJ2-5, with D perhaps matching TRBD1 or TRBD2 (5 bases each). The closer fit of TRBJ2-7 to the DNA end suggests the J call may be wrong. The germline gives CDR1 SGDLS, CDR2 YYNGEE. The CDR3 extends over 14 amino acids. The CDR3 sequence is CASSPYRGIYEQYF. The CDR3, as DNA: TGTGCCAGCAGCCCGTACCGGGGCATCTACGAGCAGTACTTC.

This clonotype was counted a few times. This chain uses TRBV20-1 with TRBJ1-2; D is perhaps TRBD1 (6 bases). CDR1 and CDR2 from the germline V gene are DFQATT and SNEGSKA (reference sequence). V dropped 4 bases and J dropped 4 bases, with 10 bases sitting between them. This CDR3 is built from 12 residues. The chain's CDR3 is CSATTGPYGYTF. The CDR3 coding sequence is TGCAGTGCTACGACAGGACCCTATGGCTACACCTTC.

This clonotype was observed a few times. CDR3 sequence (DNA): TGTGCCAGCAGCCGCACCACCGGGACTACTATCGAGACCCAGTACTTC. This codes for CASSRTTGTTIETQYF. This rearrangement joins TRBV14 to TRBJ2-5, with 7 bases matching TRBD2. The CDR3 totals 16 residues. V shed 4 bases and J 5 bases; nucleotides not matched to a gene: 13. Looked up from germline, CDR1 is SGHDN and CDR2 is FVKESK.

The J gene is TRBJ1-2, the V gene TRBV6-6, with a possible D match to TRBD1 (5 bases). Germline CDR1 is MNHNY and CDR2 is SVGAGI (reference sequence). The CDR3 totals 15 residues. V lost 6 bases and J 4 bases, leaving 18 bases between the germline ends. The CDR3 sequence is CASRSPGTDPYGYTF. The CDR3 nucleotides read TGTGCCAGCAGATCACCCGGGACTGATCCCTATGGCTACACCTTC.

This clonotype was seen at least ten times. The chain combines TRBV18 with TRBJ1-6; no reliable D call. Trimming stripped 3 bases from V and 7 bases from J, with 13 bases between. Looked up from germline, CDR1 is KGHSH and CDR2 is LQKENI. This CDR3 has 15 residues. In DNA, the CDR3 is TGTGCCAGCTCACCTAACGAGGCCTGGAATTCACCCCTCCACTTT. Its protein is CASSPNEAWNSPLHF.

This chain uses TRBV12-3 or TRBV12-4 with TRBJ2-5; 12 nucleotides line up with TRBD1. The ends lost 5 bases at V and 5 bases at J; junction bases unmatched: 9. The CDR3 runs 16 residues. This CDR3 reads CASSPGGTGGAETQYF. The CDR3 DNA reads as TGTGCCAGCAGTCCCGGAGGGACAGGGGGCGCGGAGACCCAGTACTTC.

This clonotype was found a few times. This sequence joins TRBV29-1 and TRBJ2-7, with 8 bases lining up with TRBD1. The germline gives CDR1 SQVTM, CDR2 ANQGSEA. J lost 4 bases, V lost 4 bases, and 6 bases had no gene match. This CDR3 has 13 amino acids. The CDR3 DNA reads as TGCAGCGTTGTTAGCAGGGGGCGTTACGAGCAGTACTTC. Protein product: CSVVSRGRYEQYF.

The chain couples TRBV7-9 to TRBJ2-5; the match to TRBD1 covers 8 bases. J lost 2 bases, V lost 7 bases, and 18 bases had no gene match. Looked up from germline, CDR1 is SEHNR and CDR2 is FQNEAQ (reference sequence). The CDR3 loop spans 18 amino acids. The CDR3, as DNA: TGTGCCAGCAAGGCCCCACCCCCGGACAGGGAAGAGCAAGAGACCCAGTACTTC. Encoded protein: CASKAPPPDREEQETQYF.

The chain carries TRBV9 and TRBJ2-5; D ambiguous. The CDR3 has 14 residues. V shed 1 base and J shed 5 bases, with 12 bases lying between them. Per the germline V gene, CDR1 is SGDLS and CDR2 is YYNGEE. CDR3 in DNA: TGTGCCAGCAGCGTATCAGAACTCTCGGAGACCCAGTACTTC. It yields the protein CASSVSELSETQYF.